The T cell receptor beta chain under discussion was sequenced for a study of graft-versus-host responses after intestinal transplantation. Across the whole study: In this cohort, recipients had multivisceral, liver-intestinal, or isolated intestinal transplants. Uniformly, recipients were administered anti-thymocyte globulin induction with subsequent tacrolimus and steroids for approximately three years.

Per germline, CDR1 SGHTA and CDR2 FQGNSA. CDR3 length equals 16 residues. The V end lost 1 base, the J end lost 2 bases, and 15 bases lay between the germline ends. Method: immunoSEQ multiplex PCR; TCRdb's copy keeps in-frame clones and lacks some. The sample shows just over 95,000 clones, more than 85% of them seen only once. Of note for this clone: Its antigen remains unknown.

This chain links TRBV7-2 with TRBJ2-7; D possibly corresponds to TRBD2 (5 bases). The sequence was obtained from a human donor who received an intestinal transplant. The sample in question was unstimulated CD4+ T cells sorted from spleen or lymph node cells, obtained before intestinal transplant. CDR3 in amino acids: CASSLEGPGTPYEQYF. The CDR3 DNA reads as TGTGCCAGCAGCTTAGAGGGTCCGGGAACCCCCTACGAGCAGTACTTC.